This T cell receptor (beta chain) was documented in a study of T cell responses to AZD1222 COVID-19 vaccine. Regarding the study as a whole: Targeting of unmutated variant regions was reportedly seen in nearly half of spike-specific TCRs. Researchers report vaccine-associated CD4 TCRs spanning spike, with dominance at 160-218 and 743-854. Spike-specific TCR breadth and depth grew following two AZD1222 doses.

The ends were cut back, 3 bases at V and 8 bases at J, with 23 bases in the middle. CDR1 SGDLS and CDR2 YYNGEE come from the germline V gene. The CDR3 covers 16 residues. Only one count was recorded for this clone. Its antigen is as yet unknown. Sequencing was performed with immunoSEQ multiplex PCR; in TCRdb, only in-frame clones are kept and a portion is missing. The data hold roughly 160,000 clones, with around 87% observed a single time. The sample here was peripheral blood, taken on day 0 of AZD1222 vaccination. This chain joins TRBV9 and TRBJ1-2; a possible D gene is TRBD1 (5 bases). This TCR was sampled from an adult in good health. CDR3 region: CASSARSYGAGDGYTF. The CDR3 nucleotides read TGTGCCAGCAGCGCCCGTAGTTACGGGGCGGGGGACGGCTACACCTTC.